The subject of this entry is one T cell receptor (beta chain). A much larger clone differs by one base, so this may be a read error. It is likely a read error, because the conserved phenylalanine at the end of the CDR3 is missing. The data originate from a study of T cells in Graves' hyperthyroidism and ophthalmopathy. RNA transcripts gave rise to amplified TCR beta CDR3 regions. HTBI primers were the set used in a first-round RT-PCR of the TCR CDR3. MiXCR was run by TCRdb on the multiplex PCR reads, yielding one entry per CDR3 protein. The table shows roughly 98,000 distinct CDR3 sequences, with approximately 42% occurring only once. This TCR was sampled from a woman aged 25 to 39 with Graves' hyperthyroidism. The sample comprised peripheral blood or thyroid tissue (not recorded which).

The CDR3 sequence: CASSLFMMRNTIYL. DNA for the CDR3: TGTGCCAGCAGTTTATTCATGATGCGAAACACCATATATCTT. The chain joins TRBV28 to TRBJ1-3; D uncertain. Germline CDR1 reads MDHEN; CDR2 reads SYDVKM. CDR3 length: 14 residues. V was pared by 1 base and J by 5 bases, with 9 bases between.